This T cell receptor (beta chain) is from a study of PD-L1 blockade in urothelial cancer. Overall study: Patients with male sex and bladder-origin urothelial cancer accounted for most of the 29 enrolled. Analysis of blood occurred 3 weeks (second dose) and 6 weeks after treatment start.

This clone has just a few counts. Synthetic spike-ins, TCR analog templates, were added into each PCR. Here immunoSEQ multiplex PCR was the method, and the copy in TCRdb shows in-frame clones only, minus some. The sample records tens of thousands of clones, around 84% being singletons. This sample's time point: pretreatment peripheral blood. V dropped 8 bases and J dropped 2; count of bases not matched to a gene: 3. Germline V lookup: CDR1 KGHSH, CDR2 LQKENI. CDR3 length: 14 residues. This chain joins TRBV18 and TRBJ2-1, with 10 nucleotides matching TRBD2. The clonotype was recovered from a woman aged 70-85 years with urothelial cancer. The material was PBMCs, obtained around atezolizumab (anti-PD-L1) treatment. The CDR3 spells CASTTSGAYNEQFF. The CDR3 DNA sequence: TGTGCCAGCACAACTAGCGGGGCCTACAATGAGCAGTTCTTC.